Below are 24 T cell receptor beta chains sequenced from a single sample in a study of T cells in Graves' hyperthyroidism and ophthalmopathy. What was amplified from RNA transcripts were TCR beta CDR3 regions. The TCR CDR3 was amplified in a first-round RT-PCR using the HTBI primer set. TCRdb redid the calling of the multiplex PCR reads with MiXCR, one entry per CDR3 protein. The table records under 450,000 distinct CDR3 sequences, 15% to 17% of them present only once. Sequencing was done on a sample of blood. The origin of the receptors is a woman in her late teens or twenties with Graves' hyperthyroidism.

The table lists this clonotype with many counts. This chain joins TRBV20-1 and TRBJ2-7, with unresolved D. The CDR3 is made up of 11 amino acids. Germline loops: CDR1 DFQATT, CDR2 SNEGSKA (reference sequence). V was cut by 7 bases and J by 2 bases, with 9 bases left in between. CDR3 DNA sequence: TGCAGTGTCTCCGGAGCCTACGAGCAGTACTTC. Translated: CSVSGAYEQYF.

V is TRBV28 and J is TRBJ2-2; a weak D match, TRBD1 (6 bases). V was pared by 9 bases and J by 6 bases, with 23 bases between. This CDR3 contains 16 residues. Germline-derived CDR1 and CDR2 are MDHEN and SYDVKM. The CDR3 DNA reads as TGTGCCAGTCTCTCCGTCAGGGGTCTCGGGGCCGGGGAGCTGTTTTTT. It specifies CASLSVRGLGAGELFF.

This clonotype was recorded many times. The rearrangement joins TRBV6-2 or TRBV6-3 to TRBJ2-7; D unresolved. Germline V gene sequence: CDR1 MNHEY, CDR2 SVGEGT. The CDR3 length is 11 residues. Trimming stripped 8 bases from V and 7 bases from J, with 12 bases between. The CDR3: CASGYLREQYF. CDR3 coding DNA: TGTGCCAGCGGCTACCTACGAGAGCAGTACTTC.

The sample holds many counts of this clonotype. The chain carries TRBV4-2 and TRBJ2-7; D unresolved. The CDR3 runs to 13 residues. Trimming cost V 0 bases and J 6 bases, with 9 bases left between them. Germline V gene lookup returns CDR1 LGHNA and CDR2 YNFKEQ. CDR3 coding DNA: TGTGCCAGCAGCCAAGAGGTAATGGGCGAGCAGTACTTC. This codes for CASSQEVMGEQYF.

Ten or more counts support this clonotype. CDR3 region: CASSLGTSSYNEQFF. The CDR3 DNA sequence: TGTGCCAGCAGTTTGGGGACTAGCTCTTACAATGAGCAGTTCTTC. This chain uses TRBV12-3 or TRBV12-4 with TRBJ2-1; 9 bases map to TRBD2. The junction had 4 bases not matched to a gene; V was cut back by 3 bases and J by 4 bases. The CDR3 loop spans 15 amino acids.

This clonotype was picked up many times. J is TRBJ1-2 and V is TRBV14; tentative D call: TRBD1 (6 bases). Per germline, CDR1 SGHDN and CDR2 FVKESK. The CDR3 runs to 14 residues. The V end was cut by 6 bases, the J end by 4 bases, with 15 bases between. The CDR3 spells CASSLGQTSYGYTF. The CDR3 DNA reads TGTGCCAGCAGTCTCGGACAGACCTCCTATGGCTACACCTTC.

This clonotype showed up just a few times. The rearrangement uses TRBV9 and TRBJ2-7; D is undetermined. V lost 4 bases, J lost 6 bases, and 17 bases lay in between. The germline V gene has CDR1 SGDLS and CDR2 YYNGEE. The CDR3 covers 14 residues. The chain's CDR3 is CASSLGSILGEQYF. CDR3 sequence (DNA): TGTGCCAGCAGCCTAGGTAGCATTCTGGGCGAGCAGTACTTC.

This clonotype was found once. The V gene is TRBV11-3, the J gene TRBJ2-7; 10 bases line up with TRBD1. The CDR3 has 15 residues. The J segment lost 6 bases and the V segment lost 5 bases, leaving 10 bases of the junction unmatched. Germline loops: CDR1 SGHNT, CDR2 YENEEA. The CDR3 region has the DNA TGTGCCAGCAGCCCCACATCGGGACAGGGGTCCGAGCAGTACTTC. It specifies CASSPTSGQGSEQYF.

This clonotype appeared many times. The chain has TRBV28 and TRBJ2-2, with 9 bases matching TRBD1. Germline loops: CDR1 MDHEN, CDR2 SYDVKM. This CDR3 contains 15 residues. The V and J ends lost 3 bases and 6 bases, in that order; junction bases with no gene match: 5. This chain's CDR3 is CASSFGTGGPGELFF. CDR3 coding DNA: TGTGCCAGCAGTTTCGGTACAGGGGGCCCCGGGGAGCTGTTTTTT.

This clonotype was picked up many times. The rearrangement uses TRBV12-3 or TRBV12-4 and TRBJ1-6, with 9 bases lining up with TRBD1. This CDR3 is 17 amino acids long. V lost 3 bases and J lost 6; bases outside the gene matches: 9. The CDR3 sequence is CASSFLTGGAVNSPLHF. Here the CDR3 DNA reads TGTGCCAGCAGTTTTCTAACAGGGGGCGCAGTTAATTCACCCCTCCACTTT.

This clonotype was seen more than once but under ten times. The chain has TRBV6-1 and TRBJ1-6; tentatively, D is TRBD1 (6 bases). Trimming stripped 7 bases from V and 5 bases from J, with 15 bases between. CDR1 is MNHNS, CDR2 SASEGT, per germline. The CDR3 has 15 amino acids. DNA of the CDR3: TGTGCCAGCATCCCCGGGGGGCAGGATAATTCACCCCTCCACTTT. Its protein is CASIPGGQDNSPLHF.

This clonotype was found many times. The V gene is TRBV2, the J gene TRBJ1-5; 8 nucleotides align to TRBD1. With V trimmed by 4 bases and J by 6 bases, 8 bases remained unmatched. From germline, CDR1 is SNHLY and CDR2 FYNNEI. The CDR3 has 15 amino acids. CDR3 sequence (DNA): TGTGCCAGCAGTGCCCGGACAGGGATGACTCAGCCCCAGCATTTT. Translating gives CASSARTGMTQPQHF.

The chain links TRBV5-1 to TRBJ2-2; TRBD2 agrees at 15 bases. This CDR3 has 16 amino acids. Germline V CDR1 and CDR2: SGHRS, YFSETQ. Trimming cost V 3 bases and J 5 bases; bases outside gene matches: 2. The CDR3 region is CASSWGLAGGTGELFF. CDR3 coding DNA: TGCGCCAGCAGCTGGGGACTAGCGGGAGGAACCGGGGAGCTGTTTTTT. The full variable domain, rest sourced from reference TRBV5-1 and TRBJ2-2, is KAGVTQTPRYLIKTRGQQVTLSCSPISGHRSVSWYQQTPGQGLQFLFEYFSETQRNKGNFPGRFSGRQFSNSRSEMNVSTLELGDSALYLCASSWGLAGGTGELFFGEGSRLTVL.

The rearrangement joins TRBV20-1 to TRBJ2-5; the D gene could be TRBD1 or TRBD2 (5 bases each). This CDR3 spans 14 amino acids. Between the trimmed V and J ends, which lost 0 bases and 1 base, there was a span of 9 bases. Germline V gene data show CDR1 as DFQATT and CDR2 as SNEGSKA (reference sequence). This CDR3 reads CSARDQGRQETQYF. The CDR3 DNA reads as TGCAGTGCTAGAGATCAGGGACGCCAAGAGACCCAGTACTTC.

This clonotype was seen repeatedly, ten times or more. The rearrangement uses TRBV12-3 or TRBV12-4 and TRBJ1-5, with D tentatively TRBD1 (5 bases). Trimming removed 6 bases at V and 0 bases at J, with 12 bases between. The CDR3 loop spans 15 amino acids. CDR3 region: CASRSGVNSNQPQHF. The CDR3, as DNA: TGTGCCAGCAGGTCGGGGGTCAATAGCAATCAGCCCCAGCATTTT.

The chain carries TRBV4-3 and TRBJ1-4; 8 positions match TRBD1. The CDR3 runs 18 residues. Germline V gives CDR1 LGHNA, CDR2 YSLEER. V was pared by 0 bases and J by 4 bases, with 10 bases of the junction left unmatched. The CDR3 region has the DNA TGCGCCAGCAGCCAAGATGGCGCGCCTGGACAGGGTAATGAAAAACTGTTTTTT. Its translation is CASSQDGAPGQGNEKLFF.

The chain uses TRBV20-1 and TRBJ2-5, with a weak D call TRBD1 (5 bases). Trimming stripped 3 bases from V and 5 bases from J, with 16 bases between. The CDR3 is 14 amino acids. CDR1 is DFQATT and CDR2 is SNEGSKA in the germline V gene (reference sequence). The CDR3 coding sequence is TGCAGTGCTAGCGGGTCAGGGTTAGAGGAGACCCAGTACTTC. Translation gives CSASGSGLEETQYF.

This clonotype was seen ten or more times. The J gene is TRBJ2-1, the V gene TRBV5-6; tentatively, D is TRBD1 or TRBD2 (5 bases each). Germline values: CDR1 SGHDT, CDR2 YYEEEE. Trimming removed 2 bases at V and 0 bases at J, with 9 bases between. The CDR3 length is 15 residues. The CDR3 spells CASSLGENSYNEQFF. DNA for the CDR3: TGTGCCAGCAGCTTAGGGGAGAACTCCTACAATGAGCAGTTCTTC.

This clonotype was detected ten times or more. This chain uses TRBV2 with TRBJ2-5, with 7 bases lining up with TRBD2. CDR1 and CDR2 from the germline V gene are SNHLY and FYNNEI. The V and J ends lost 2 bases and 6 bases, in that order; junction bases with no gene match: 9. The CDR3 length is 15 residues. This CDR3 is CASSESGGRAKTQYF. CDR3 DNA: TGTGCCAGCAGTGAATCTGGGGGGAGGGCGAAGACCCAGTACTTC.

This clonotype was seen only a few times. The chain combines TRBV7-9 with TRBJ2-7, with D perhaps matching TRBD2 (7 bases). The CDR3 is 14 residues long. Looked up from germline, CDR1 is SEHNR and CDR2 is FQNEAQ (reference sequence). V dropped 1 base and J dropped 7 bases, with 14 bases sitting between them. CDR3: CASSLGAGAGEQYF. The DNA for the CDR3 is TGTGCCAGCAGCTTAGGGGCGGGGGCTGGGGAGCAGTACTTC.

The chain combines TRBV19 with TRBJ1-5; D may be TRBD1 (6 bases). Germline CDR1 reads LNHDA; CDR2 reads SQIVND (reference sequence). The CDR3 covers 15 residues. The V end lost 3 bases, the J end lost 15 bases, and 24 bases lay between the germline ends. The CDR3 here is CASSIRQDKNGRRHF. In DNA form, the CDR3 reads TGTGCCAGTAGTATTAGACAGGATAAAAACGGTAGGAGGCATTTT.

This clonotype was seen many times. The rearrangement joins TRBV5-1 to TRBJ1-4; TRBD1 might be the D (6 bases). The germline V and J ends were trimmed by 4 bases and 5 bases, with 15 bases remaining between them. This CDR3 is built from 15 residues. Germline lookup yields CDR1 SGHRS and CDR2 YFSETQ. The CDR3 here is CASSPPGQDNEKLFF. CDR3 bases: TGCGCCAGCAGCCCACCGGGACAAGACAATGAAAAACTGTTTTTT.

This clonotype was found many times. The chain's CDR3 is CATSEKGRLSNQPQHF. The CDR3 DNA reads as TGTGCCACCAGTGAAAAGGGACGGCTGAGCAATCAGCCCCAGCATTTT. The chain couples TRBV24-1 to TRBJ1-5; possibly TRBD1 for D (5 bases). V lost 4 bases, J lost 1 base, and 13 bases lay in between. This CDR3 has 16 residues. CDR1 KGHDR and CDR2 SFDVKD come from the germline V gene.

This clonotype was observed a few times. This sequence joins TRBV9 and TRBJ2-3; 12 bases align to TRBD2. V lost 0 bases, J lost 2 bases, and 10 bases stayed unmatched. The CDR3 spans 19 residues. The germline V gene encodes CDR1 SGDLS and CDR2 YYNGEE. The DNA for the CDR3 is TGTGCCAGCAGCGTAGCTACGGCGACTAGCGGGGGCCTCACAGATACGCAGTATTTT. Residues: CASSVATATSGGLTDTQYF.